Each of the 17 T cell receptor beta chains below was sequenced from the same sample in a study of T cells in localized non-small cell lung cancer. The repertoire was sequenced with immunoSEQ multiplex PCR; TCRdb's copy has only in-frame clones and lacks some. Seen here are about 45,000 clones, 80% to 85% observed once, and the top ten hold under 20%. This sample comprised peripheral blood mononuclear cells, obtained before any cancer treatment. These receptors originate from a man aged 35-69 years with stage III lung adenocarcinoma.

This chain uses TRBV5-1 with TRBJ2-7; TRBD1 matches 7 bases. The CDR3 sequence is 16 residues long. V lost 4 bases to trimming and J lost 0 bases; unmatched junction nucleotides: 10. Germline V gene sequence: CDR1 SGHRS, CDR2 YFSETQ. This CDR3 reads CASSPTLTGSSYEQYF. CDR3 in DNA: TGCGCCAGCAGCCCTACCTTGACAGGGAGCTCCTACGAGCAGTACTTC.

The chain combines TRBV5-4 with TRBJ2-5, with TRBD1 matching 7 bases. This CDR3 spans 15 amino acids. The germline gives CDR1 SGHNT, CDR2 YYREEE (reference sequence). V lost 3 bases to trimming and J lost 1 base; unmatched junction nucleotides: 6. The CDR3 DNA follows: TGTGCCAGCAGCTCCACTGGACAGGTCCAAGAGACCCAGTACTTC. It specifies CASSSTGQVQETQYF.

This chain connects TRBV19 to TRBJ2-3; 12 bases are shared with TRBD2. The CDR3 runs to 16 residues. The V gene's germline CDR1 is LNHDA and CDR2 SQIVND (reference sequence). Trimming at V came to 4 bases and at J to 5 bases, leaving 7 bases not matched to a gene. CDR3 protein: CASSTLAGGREDTQYF. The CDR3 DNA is TGTGCCAGTAGTACCCTAGCGGGGGGGCGAGAAGATACGCAGTATTTT.

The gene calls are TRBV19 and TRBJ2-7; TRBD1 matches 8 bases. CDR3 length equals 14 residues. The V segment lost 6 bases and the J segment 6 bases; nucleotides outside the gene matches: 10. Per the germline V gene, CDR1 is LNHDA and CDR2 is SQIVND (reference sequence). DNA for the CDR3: TGTGCCAGTAGGAGTGGTCAGGGGGCAGGCGAGCAGTACTTC. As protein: CASRSGQGAGEQYF.

This CDR3 reads CASSPGRRTDTQYF. The CDR3 DNA is TGTGCCAGCAGTCCGGGGAGGAGAACAGATACGCAGTATTTT. V and J are TRBV2 and TRBJ2-3; TRBD2 is a possible D gene (6 bases). V lost 5 bases and J lost 3, with 12 bases in between. Germline V lookup: CDR1 SNHLY, CDR2 FYNNEI. CDR3 length equals 14 residues.

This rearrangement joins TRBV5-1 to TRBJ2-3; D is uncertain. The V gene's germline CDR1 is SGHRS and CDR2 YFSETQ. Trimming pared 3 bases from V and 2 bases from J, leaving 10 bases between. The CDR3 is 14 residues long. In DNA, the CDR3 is TGCGCCAGCAGCTCGCTGTGGAACACAGATACGCAGTATTTT. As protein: CASSSLWNTDTQYF.

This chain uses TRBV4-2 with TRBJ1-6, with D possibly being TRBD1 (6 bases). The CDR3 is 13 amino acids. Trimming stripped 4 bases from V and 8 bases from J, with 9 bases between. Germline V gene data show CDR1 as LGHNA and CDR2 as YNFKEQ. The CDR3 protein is CASSRQEDSPLHF. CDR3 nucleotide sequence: TGTGCCAGCAGCCGACAGGAAGATTCACCCCTCCACTTT.

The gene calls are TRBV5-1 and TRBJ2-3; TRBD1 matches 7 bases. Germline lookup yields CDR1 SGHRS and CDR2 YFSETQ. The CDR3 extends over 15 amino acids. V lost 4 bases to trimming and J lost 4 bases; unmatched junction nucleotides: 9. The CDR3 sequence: CASSTFTGDADTQYF. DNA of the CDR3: TGCGCCAGCAGCACCTTTACAGGGGACGCAGATACGCAGTATTTT.

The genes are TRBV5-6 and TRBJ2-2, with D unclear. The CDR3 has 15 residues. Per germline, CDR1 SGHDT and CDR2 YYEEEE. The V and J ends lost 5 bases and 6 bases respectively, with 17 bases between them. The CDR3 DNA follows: TGTGCCAGCAGTTTCTCAGGTCGTTCGGCCGGGGAGCTGTTTTTT. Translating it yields CASSFSGRSAGELFF.

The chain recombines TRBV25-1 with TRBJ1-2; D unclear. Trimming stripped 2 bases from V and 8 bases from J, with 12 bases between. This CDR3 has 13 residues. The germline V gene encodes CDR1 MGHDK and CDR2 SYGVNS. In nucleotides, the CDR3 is TGTGCCAGCAGTGAACGGCGCAGTCGGGGCTACACCTTC. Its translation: CASSERRSRGYTF.

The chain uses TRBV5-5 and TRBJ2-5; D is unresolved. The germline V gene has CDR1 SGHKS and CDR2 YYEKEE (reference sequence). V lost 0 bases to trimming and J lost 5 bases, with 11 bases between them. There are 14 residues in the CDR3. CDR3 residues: CASSLGVGSETQYF. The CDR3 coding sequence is TGTGCCAGCAGCTTGGGGGTGGGCTCGGAGACCCAGTACTTC.

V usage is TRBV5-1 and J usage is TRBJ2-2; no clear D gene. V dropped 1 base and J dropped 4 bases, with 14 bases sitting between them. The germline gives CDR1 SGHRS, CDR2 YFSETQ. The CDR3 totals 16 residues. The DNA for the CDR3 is TGCGCCAGCAGCTTGTTTATCGGTGTGGGCACCGGGGAGCTGTTTTTT. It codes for CASSLFIGVGTGELFF.

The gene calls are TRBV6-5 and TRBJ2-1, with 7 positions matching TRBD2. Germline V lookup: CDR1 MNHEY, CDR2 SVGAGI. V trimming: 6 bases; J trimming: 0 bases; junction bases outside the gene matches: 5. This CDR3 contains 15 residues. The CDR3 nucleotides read TGTGCCAGCAGGATAGCGGGTCCCTCCTACAATGAGCAGTTCTTC. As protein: CASRIAGPSYNEQFF.

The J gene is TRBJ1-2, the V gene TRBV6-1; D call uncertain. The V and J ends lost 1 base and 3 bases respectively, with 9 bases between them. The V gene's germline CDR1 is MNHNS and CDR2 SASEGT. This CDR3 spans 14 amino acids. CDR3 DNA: TGTGCCAGCAGTGAAGATGGCACATACTATGGCTACACCTTC. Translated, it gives CASSEDGTYYGYTF.

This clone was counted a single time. This chain's CDR3 is CASSVQRWQGDTIYF. The CDR3 bases are TGTGCCAGCAGCGTCCAGCGGTGGCAGGGTGACACCATATATTTT. This chain connects TRBV9 to TRBJ1-3, with a possible D match to TRBD1 (5 bases). Germline values: CDR1 SGDLS, CDR2 YYNGEE. V lost 2 bases, J lost 8 bases, and 17 bases lay in between. The CDR3 loop spans 15 amino acids. The full variable domain, rest sourced from reference TRBV9 and TRBJ1-3, is DSGVTQTPKHLITATGQRVTLRCSPRSGDLSVYWYQQSLDQGLQFLIQYYNGEERAKGNILERFSAQQFPDLHSELNLSSLELGDSALYFCASSVQRWQGDTIYFGEGSWLTVV.

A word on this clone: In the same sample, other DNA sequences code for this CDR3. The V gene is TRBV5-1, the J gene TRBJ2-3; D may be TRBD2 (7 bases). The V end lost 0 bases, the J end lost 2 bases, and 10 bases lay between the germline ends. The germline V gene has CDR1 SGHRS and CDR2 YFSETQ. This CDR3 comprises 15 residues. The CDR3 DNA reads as TGCGCCAGCAGCTTGGCGGGGGGCCCCACAGATACGCAGTATTTT. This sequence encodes CASSLAGGPTDTQYF.

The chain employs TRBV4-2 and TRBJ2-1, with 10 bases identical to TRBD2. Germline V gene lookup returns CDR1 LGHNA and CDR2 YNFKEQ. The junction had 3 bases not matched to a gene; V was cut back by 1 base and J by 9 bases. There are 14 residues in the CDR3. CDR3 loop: CASSQGLAGVEQFF. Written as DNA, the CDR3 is TGTGCCAGCAGCCAAGGGCTAGCGGGGGTTGAGCAGTTCTTC.